These T cell receptor beta chains were read from a single sample in a study of PD-1 blockade in classical Hodgkin lymphoma. Clones were sequenced by immunoSEQ multiplex PCR, and TCRdb holds only the in-frame ones, with some missing. The data show about 12,000 clones, roughly 84% seen once. This sample comprised CD4+ T cells from blood, obtained at baseline. Receptors originate from a human donor with classical Hodgkin lymphoma. CDR3s include the opening cysteine and the closing phenylalanine or tryptophan. The D gene is left open where the match is weak. Clone size, where shown, is once, few, many, or a class for clones that have expanded.

>TRBJ2-1|TRBD2|TRBV28|-
TGTGCCAGCAGCCGTAGCGGGGGGAGCTCCTACAATGAGCAGTTCTTC
CASSRSGGSSYNEQFF
>TRBJ2-3|-|TRBV28|once
TGTGCCAGCAGGTTATCCGGGGATACAGATACGCAGTATTTT
CASRLSGDTDTQYF
>TRBJ2-1|-|TRBV28|-
TGTGCCAGCAGTTTAAGCGGGTGGCGGAATGAGCAGTTCTTC
CASSLSGWRNEQFF
>TRBJ2-3|TRBD2|TRBV10-1|-
TGCGCCAGCGGGACTAGCGGGGCCGATACGCAGTATTTT
CASGTSGADTQYF
>TRBJ1-4|-|TRBV18|-
TGTGCCAGCTCACCAGAGGAGGATGAAAAACTGTTTTTT
CASSPEEDEKLFF
>TRBJ1-2|TRBD1|TRBV18|-
TGTGCCAGCTCACACACAACCGGGACAGGGAATAGCGGCTATGGCTACACCTTC
CASSHTTGTGNSGYGYTF
>TRBJ1-6|-|TRBV5-6|-
TGTGCCAGCAGCTTGGCCGGGGTCAATTCACCCCTCCACTTT
CASSLAGVNSPLHF
>TRBJ1-3|-|TRBV4-1|-
TGCGCCAGCAGCCGGTTACAACTTCTACCTGGAAACACCATATATTTT
CASSRLQLLPGNTIYF
>TRBJ2-5|TRBD2|TRBV5-1|-
TGCGCCAGCAGCCGAGGTAGCGGGGGGGCAAAAGAGACCCAGTACTTC
CASSRGSGGAKETQYF
>TRBJ2-3|-|TRBV11-1|-
TGTGCCAGCAGCTTTGACGGGGAAATCACAGATACGCAGTATTTT
CASSFDGEITDTQYF
>TRBJ1-6|-|TRBV25-1|-
TGTGCCAGCAGTGATCTGGGGCTAGGGGATTCACCCCTCCACTTT
CASSDLGLGDSPLHF
>TRBJ2-3|-|TRBV11-3|once
TGTGCCAGCAGCCGTGGTAGTCCAGATACGCAGTATTTT
CASSRGSPDTQYF
>TRBJ1-1|TRBD1|TRBV29-1|-
TGCAGCGTTGCACAAGGGACAGGGGGCATGGACACTGAAGCTTTCTTT
CSVAQGTGGMDTEAFF
>TRBJ1-1|-|TRBV5-1|-
TGCGCCAGCAGCTCGGATCTTAACACTGAAGCTTTCTTT
CASSSDLNTEAFF
>TRBJ2-7|TRBD1|TRBV13|-
TGTGCCAGCAGCCTAATGGGACAGTACGAGCAGTACTTC
CASSLMGQYEQYF
>TRBJ2-2|-|TRBV9|-
TGTGCCAGCAGCGTCGGGAGCACCGGGGAGCTGTTTTTT
CASSVGSTGELFF
>TRBJ1-1|-|TRBV5-5|-
TGTGCCAGCAGCTTCTTACCGCTGAACACTGAAGCTTTCTTT
CASSFLPLNTEAFF
>TRBJ2-7|-|TRBV5-3|-
TGTGCCAGAAGCTCGGGACACCCCGGACGCAACTACGAGCAGTACTTC
CARSSGHPGRNYEQYF
>TRBJ2-7|-|TRBV27|-
TGTGCCAGCAGTTTTTCCCCGGGCTACGAGCAGTACTTC
CASSFSPGYEQYF
>TRBJ2-3|-|TRBV1|-
TGCACCAGCAGCCAAATAGCGGGGGGGCCCCTTTATACGCAGTATTTT
CTSSQIAGGPLYTQYF
>TRBJ2-4|TRBD1|TRBV2|-
TGTGCCAGCAGTGAAAACTCGGGGACAGGGGAAAACATTCAGTACTTC
CASSENSGTGENIQYF
>TRBJ2-1|TRBD1|TRBV11-3|-
TGTGCCAGCAGAAGGACAGGGACCCATGAGCAGTTCTTC
CASRRTGTHEQFF
>TRBJ2-7|-|TRBV5-1|-
TGCGCCAGCAGCTGGGTCCTAGGGGCGAACGAGCAGTACTTC
CASSWVLGANEQYF
>TRBJ2-7|-|TRBV5-1|few
TGCGCCAGCAGCTTCGGGGACGAGCAGTACTTC
CASSFGDEQYF
>TRBJ2-2|-|TRBV6-5|-
TGTGCCAGCAACCCCGGGCAGGGTTATACCGGGGAGCTGTTTTTT
CASNPGQGYTGELFF
>TRBJ2-1|TRBD1|TRBV7-9|-
TGTGCCAGCAGCTCCGGACAGGGCTACAATGAGCAGTTCTTC
CASSSGQGYNEQFF
>TRBJ2-1|-|TRBV11-3|-
TGTGCCAGCAGCTTGGATGGCCTGGGTGAGCAGTTCTTC
CASSLDGLGEQFF